One and the same sample provided the 27 T cell receptor beta chains below, sequenced in a study of low-dose radiotherapy and immunotherapy resistance in tumors. Covering alpha and beta chains, TRAV- and TRBV-specific primers were used for the first-strand cDNA. The authors ran 15 to 20 PCR cycles to amplify TCRs with a constant-region primer and V-primer adapter. TCRdb processed the reads anew with MiXCR; each CDR3 protein has one entry. Of around 10,000 distinct CDR3 sequences in the sample, 50% to 70% were seen once. These receptors were taken from a human donor with advanced metastatic prostate, ovarian, gallbladder or colorectal cancer (not recorded which). This table probably holds off-target reads from a library built for another chain.

In its sample, this clonotype was seen a few times. An end of the junction does not agree with germline; a read error may underlie this. The chain uses TRBV5-3 and TRBJ1-5; D remains ambiguous. TRBV5-3 is noted as an ORF with a role that remains uncertain. The CDR3 spans 14 residues. In nucleotides, the CDR3 is TGTGCCAGCAGCTTGATGCGTACCAATCAGCCCCAGCATTTT. Translation gives CASSLMRTNQPQHF.

This chain uses TRBV6-2 or TRBV6-3 with TRBJ2-5, with D possibly matching TRBD2 (5 bases). CDR1 and CDR2 (germline): MNHEY, SVGEGT. V was trimmed by 0 bases and J by 2 bases, leaving 10 bases between them. The length of the CDR3 is 15 residues. CDR3 region: CASSYSILAQETQYF. The CDR3 DNA sequence: TGTGCCAGCAGTTACTCGATTCTAGCTCAAGAGACCCAGTACTTC.

As DNA, the CDR3 is TGCGCCAGCAGTCAATCGGTAGGAGGGGAGACTGAAGCTTTCTTT. Translated, it gives CASSQSVGGETEAFF. The chain links TRBV23-1 to TRBJ1-1; maybe TRBD1 (5 bases). TRBV23-1 counts as an open reading frame of uncertain function. This CDR3 is built from 15 residues. The ends were cut back, 0 bases at V and 5 bases at J, with 13 bases in the middle.

V gene TRBV5-4 combines with J gene TRBJ2-3; the D gene is possibly TRBD2 (5 bases). The CDR3 contains 17 residues. Germline V gene data show CDR1 as SGHNT and CDR2 as YYREEE (reference sequence). Trimming left V 4 bases short and J 1 base short, with 19 bases between. The CDR3 sequence is CASSPPKRGSGTDTQYF. The CDR3 bases are TGTGCCAGCAGCCCTCCAAAAAGAGGGTCTGGCACAGATACGCAGTATTTT. Based on the CDR3 plus reference TRBV5-4 and TRBJ2-3, the full variable domain is ETGVTQSPTHLIKTRGQQVTLRCSSQSGHNTVSWYQQALGQGPQFIFQYYREEENGRGNFPPRFSGLQFPNYSSELNVNALELDDSALYLCASSPPKRGSGTDTQYFGPGTRLTVL.

V and J are TRBV7-3 and TRBJ2-5; 8 bases agree with TRBD1. Trimming removed 3 bases from V and 5 bases from J; junction bases left unmatched: 11. This CDR3 comprises 16 residues. Germline loops: CDR1 SGHTA, CDR2 FQGTGA. CDR3: CASSFQGATSRETQYF. The CDR3 nucleotides read TGTGCCAGCAGCTTCCAGGGGGCAACGTCCCGGGAGACCCAGTACTTC.

This clonotype appeared a few times. V is TRBV5-5 and J is TRBJ2-1; D is possibly TRBD1 (6 bases). V was pared by 0 bases and J by 0 bases, with 7 bases between. Germline CDR1 SGHKS, CDR2 YYEKEE (reference sequence). CDR3 length: 15 amino acids. CDR3 region: CASSLEDSSYNEQFF. Written as DNA, the CDR3 is TGTGCCAGCAGCTTGGAGGACAGCTCCTACAATGAGCAGTTCTTC.

The sample holds one count of this clonotype. The gene calls are TRBV9 and TRBJ2-2; 12 nucleotides line up with TRBD2. The V and J ends lost 4 bases and 5 bases, in that order; junction bases with no gene match: 6. This CDR3 comprises 16 residues. Germline CDR1 SGDLS, CDR2 YYNGEE. This chain's CDR3 is CASSKTSGSATGELFF. CDR3 sequence (DNA): TGTGCCAGCAGCAAGACTAGCGGGAGTGCAACCGGGGAGCTGTTTTTT.

V and J are TRBV24-1 and TRBJ2-1, with 7 bases matching TRBD2. The CDR3 covers 14 residues. Germline V gene data show CDR1 as KGHDR and CDR2 as SFDVKD. The V gene end was trimmed by 6 bases and the J gene end by 3 bases; junction bases not matched to a gene: 4. CDR3 bases: TGTGCCACCAGTCCAGTAGCGGGCTACAATGAGCAGTTCTTC. This sequence encodes CATSPVAGYNEQFF.

The rearrangement links TRBV18 to TRBJ1-1; 8 bases line up with TRBD1. Losses at the gene ends were 5 bases for V and 3 bases for J; bases not matched to a gene: 5. Germline CDR1 reads KGHSH; CDR2 reads LQKENI. The CDR3 sequence is 14 residues long. This chain's CDR3 is CASSAMTGDTEAFF. DNA of the CDR3: TGTGCCAGCTCAGCAATGACAGGGGACACTGAAGCTTTCTTT.

The genes are TRBV10-3 and TRBJ2-2; 11 bases are shared with TRBD2. The CDR3 consists of 18 residues. Germline V CDR1 and CDR2: ENHRY, SYGVKD. Unmatched junction bases numbered 9, after V lost 2 bases and J lost 4 bases. This CDR3 is CAISERRLAGLFTGELFF. The DNA for the CDR3 is TGTGCCATCAGTGAGAGGAGACTAGCGGGATTGTTCACCGGGGAGCTGTTTTTT.

This clonotype was seen more than once but under ten times. The V call is TRBV6-5, the J call TRBJ1-1; maybe TRBD1 (6 bases). V lost 10 bases to trimming and J lost 1 base, with 19 bases between them. Germline lookup yields CDR1 MNHEY and CDR2 SVGAGI. The CDR3 has 15 residues. The CDR3 DNA follows: TGTGCCACCCATGGGGCAGGGGCGGGGAACACTGAAGCTTTCTTT. It specifies CATHGAGAGNTEAFF.

This clonotype was found a few times. The gene calls are TRBV28 and TRBJ1-5; D gene unclear. This CDR3 has 14 amino acids. Trimming removed 2 bases at V and 4 bases at J, with 9 bases between. Germline CDR1 MDHEN, CDR2 SYDVKM. CDR3 protein: CASSLGRVNQPQHF. The CDR3 bases are TGTGCCAGCAGTTTAGGCAGAGTAAATCAGCCCCAGCATTTT.

This chain connects TRBV10-3 to TRBJ2-7; possibly TRBD1 for D (5 bases). Between the trimmed V and J ends, which lost 10 bases and 0 bases, there was a span of 16 bases. Germline CDR1 ENHRY, CDR2 SYGVKD. The CDR3 sequence is 14 residues long. CDR3 nucleotide sequence: TGTGCCACGCGTACAGGATTTAGCTCCTACGAGCAGTACTTC. It codes for CATRTGFSSYEQYF.

The J gene is TRBJ2-2, the V gene TRBV12-3 or TRBV12-4; possibly TRBD1 or TRBD2 for D (5 bases each). Trimming shortened V by 5 bases and J by 4 bases, and 11 bases separated the two germline ends. The CDR3 spans 14 residues. The CDR3: CASSRWGSTGELFF. The CDR3 DNA follows: TGTGCCAGCAGTCGATGGGGGAGCACCGGGGAGCTGTTTTTT.

The chain combines TRBV20-1 with TRBJ2-3; D gene unclear. Germline CDR1 DFQATT, CDR2 SNEGSKA (reference sequence). This CDR3 has 12 residues. V was cut by 3 bases and J by 4 bases, with 8 bases left in between. The CDR3 nucleotides read TGCAGTGCTAGTCAGAGTGCAGATACGCAGTATTTT. Encoded protein: CSASQSADTQYF.

This clonotype was seen a single time. The chain carries TRBV5-1 and TRBJ1-6; D perhaps matches TRBD1 (5 bases). The germline CDR1 and CDR2 sequences are SGHRS and YFSETQ. CDR3 length: 18 amino acids. Between the trimmed V and J ends, which lost 4 bases and 2 bases, there was a span of 19 bases. Here the CDR3 reads CASSPSVGPGAYNSPLHF. The CDR3 DNA follows: TGCGCCAGCAGCCCCAGTGTGGGGCCAGGAGCCTATAATTCACCCCTCCACTTT.

This clonotype was found once. The chain is built from TRBV5-1 and TRBJ2-7; 7 nucleotides match TRBD1. This CDR3 has 16 residues. Germline CDR1 is SGHRS and CDR2 is YFSETQ. V lost 1 base and J lost 0; bases outside the gene matches: 7. The CDR3 nucleotides read TGCGCCAGCAGCTTGTGGGCAGGGGGAAGCTCCTACGAGCAGTACTTC. Translating gives CASSLWAGGSSYEQYF.

This chain connects TRBV7-9 to TRBJ2-3; D might be TRBD2 (5 bases). CDR1 SEHNR and CDR2 FQNEAQ come from the germline V gene (reference sequence). CDR3 size: 17 residues. V shed 4 bases and J shed 3 bases, with 20 bases lying between them. CDR3 sequence reads: CASSSYAATGRTDTQYF. CDR3 coding DNA: TGTGCCAGCAGCTCCTATGCGGCCACTGGGAGAACAGATACGCAGTATTTT.

The chain recombines TRBV6-2 or TRBV6-3 with TRBJ2-3, with TRBD2 matching 10 bases. In germline, CDR1 is MNHEY, CDR2 SVGEGT. Losses at the gene ends were 4 bases for V and 1 base for J; bases not matched to a gene: 5. This CDR3 has 16 residues. The CDR3 sequence is CASSSPSGRGTDTQYF. CDR3 DNA: TGTGCCAGCAGTTCTCCTAGCGGGAGAGGCACAGATACGCAGTATTTT.

This clonotype was detected only a few times. The chain is built from TRBV29-1 and TRBJ1-1; 7 bases fit TRBD1. The CDR3 is 12 residues long. The J segment lost 7 bases and the V segment lost 5 bases, leaving 7 bases of the junction unmatched. The V gene's germline CDR1 is SQVTM and CDR2 ANQGSEA. CDR3 protein: CSVTEYRGEAFF. In DNA, the CDR3 is TGCAGCGTTACCGAATACAGGGGTGAAGCTTTCTTT.

V is TRBV23-1 and J is TRBJ2-7; TRBD1 is a possible D gene (6 bases). TRBV23-1 is reported as an ORF; its role is uncertain. Between the trimmed V and J ends, which lost 7 bases and 4 bases, there was a span of 26 bases. CDR3 size: 17 residues. The CDR3 sequence: CASTPFAHGTLPYEQYF. The CDR3 coding sequence is TGCGCCAGCACCCCTTTCGCCCACGGGACACTACCTTACGAGCAGTACTTC.

The chain uses TRBV6-8 and TRBJ2-7; either TRBD1 or TRBD2 may fit D (5 bases each). This CDR3 comprises 13 residues. Trimming pared 5 bases from V and 3 bases from J, leaving 11 bases between. Germline V gene sequence: CDR1 MNHGY, CDR2 SAAAGT. The CDR3, as DNA: TGTGCCAGCAGTGAGGGCGGACACTACGAGCAGTACTTC. Its translation is CASSEGGHYEQYF.

This clonotype came up a few times. Here the CDR3 reads CASSLSGGGNQPQHF. The CDR3 nucleotides read TGTGCCAGCAGTTTGAGTGGGGGCGGCAATCAGCCCCAGCATTTT. This chain uses TRBV28 with TRBJ1-5; the D gene is possibly TRBD1 (6 bases). Trimming removed 3 bases at V and 2 bases at J, with 11 bases between. The CDR3 is 15 amino acids. CDR1 is MDHEN, CDR2 SYDVKM, per germline.

This chain joins TRBV4-3 and TRBJ1-2; no definite D call. Per germline, CDR1 LGHNA and CDR2 YSLEER. Deletions cut 1 base from V and 4 bases from J, with 10 bases between. This CDR3 comprises 14 residues. This CDR3 is CASSQGVGAYGYTF. The CDR3 nucleotides are TGCGCCAGCAGCCAAGGCGTCGGTGCCTATGGCTACACCTTC.

The chain carries TRBV6-5 and TRBJ2-1; 8 positions agree with TRBD1. The CDR3 covers 15 residues. J was trimmed by 8 bases and V by 6 bases; bases with no gene match: 12. Germline assignment: CDR1 MNHEY and CDR2 SVGAGI. The CDR3 loop is CASRFGTGVWDEQFF. In DNA form, the CDR3 reads TGTGCCAGCAGATTTGGGACAGGTGTCTGGGATGAGCAGTTCTTC.

This chain uses TRBV5-6 with TRBJ2-7; 7 nucleotides match TRBD1. The length of the CDR3 is 14 residues. Trimming at V came to 0 bases and at J to 2 bases, leaving 2 bases not matched to a gene. CDR1 and CDR2 from the germline V gene are SGHDT and YYEEEE. The CDR3, as DNA: TGTGCCAGCAGCTTGGGACAGGGAGCCTACGAGCAGTACTTC. It translates to CASSLGQGAYEQYF.

J is TRBJ2-7 and V is TRBV5-4, with 9 bases identical to TRBD1. CDR3 size: 15 residues. Trimming took 0 bases from V and 0 from J; bases not matched to a gene: 1. Germline V gene lookup returns CDR1 SGHNT and CDR2 YYREEE (reference sequence). The CDR3 nucleotides read TGTGCCAGCAGCTTGGGACAGGGGGGCTCCTACGAGCAGTACTTC. As protein: CASSLGQGGSYEQYF.